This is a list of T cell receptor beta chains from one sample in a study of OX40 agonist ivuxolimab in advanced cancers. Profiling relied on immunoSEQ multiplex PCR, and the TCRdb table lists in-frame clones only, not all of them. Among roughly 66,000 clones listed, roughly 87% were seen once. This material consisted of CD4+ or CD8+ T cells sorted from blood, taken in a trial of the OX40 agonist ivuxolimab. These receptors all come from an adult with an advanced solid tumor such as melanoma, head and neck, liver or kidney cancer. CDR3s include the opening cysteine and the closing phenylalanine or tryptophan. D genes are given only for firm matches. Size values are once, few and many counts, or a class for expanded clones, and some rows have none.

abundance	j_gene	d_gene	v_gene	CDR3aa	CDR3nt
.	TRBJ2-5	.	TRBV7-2	CASSSSAVQETQYF	TGTGCCAGCAGCTCTAGCGCCGTCCAAGAGACCCAGTACTTC
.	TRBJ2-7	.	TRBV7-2	CASSSPRAQQYF	TGTGCCAGCAGCTCGCCCCGGGCACAGCAGTACTTC
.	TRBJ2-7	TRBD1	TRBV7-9	CASEEGGSSYEQYF	TGTGCCAGCGAGGAAGGGGGCAGCTCCTACGAGCAGTACTTC
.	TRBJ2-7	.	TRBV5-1	CASSLVIGGSPYEQYF	TGCGCCAGCAGCTTGGTGATTGGCGGGTCCCCCTACGAGCAGTACTTC
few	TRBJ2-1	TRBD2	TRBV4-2	CASSQQGTSGRANTYNEQFF	TGTGCCAGCAGCCAACAGGGGACTAGCGGGAGGGCGAATACCTACAATGAGCAGTTCTTC
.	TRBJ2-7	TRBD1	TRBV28	CASSSGQGAYEQYF	TGTGCCAGCAGTTCGGGACAGGGGGCCTACGAGCAGTACTTC
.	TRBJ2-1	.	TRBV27	CASSLEGPGFSEQFF	TGTGCCAGCAGTTTAGAGGGTCCGGGTTTCAGTGAGCAGTTCTTC
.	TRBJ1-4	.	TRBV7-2	CASSARDLGEEKLFF	TGTGCCAGCAGCGCTCGGGACCTCGGAGAGGAAAAACTGTTTTTT
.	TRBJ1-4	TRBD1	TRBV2	CASNVGGQINEKLFF	TGTGCCAGCAACGTGGGGGGACAGATTAATGAAAAACTGTTTTTT
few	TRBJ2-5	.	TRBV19	CASSIPAGTQETQYF	TGTGCCAGTAGTATCCCCGCCGGGACTCAAGAGACCCAGTACTTC
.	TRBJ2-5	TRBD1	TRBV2	CASSETGAIQETQYF	TGTGCCAGCAGTGAGACAGGGGCAATACAAGAGACCCAGTACTTC
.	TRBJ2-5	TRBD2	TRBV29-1	CSASPGGPETQYF	TGCAGCGCATCACCGGGAGGCCCAGAGACCCAGTACTTC
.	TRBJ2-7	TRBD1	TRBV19	CASRDRGSGYEQYF	TGTGCCAGTAGAGACAGGGGAAGTGGCTACGAGCAGTACTTC
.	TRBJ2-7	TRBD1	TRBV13	CASRLGVGQGAYEQYF	TGTGCCAGCAGATTGGGTGTGGGACAGGGGGCTTACGAGCAGTACTTC
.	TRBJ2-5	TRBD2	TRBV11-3	CASSETSGPNYQETQYF	TGTGCCAGCAGCGAGACTAGCGGGCCAAACTACCAAGAGACCCAGTACTTC
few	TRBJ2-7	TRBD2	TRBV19	CASSSSGRALGEQYF	TGTGCCAGTTCCTCTAGCGGGAGGGCCCTCGGCGAGCAGTACTTC
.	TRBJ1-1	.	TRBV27	CASSRTGIRTEAFF	TGTGCCAGCAGCCGAACAGGGATTAGGACTGAAGCTTTCTTT
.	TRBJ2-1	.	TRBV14	CASSQAAAAGRYNEQFF	TGTGCCAGCAGCCAAGCGGCGGCGGCGGGACGTTACAATGAGCAGTTCTTC
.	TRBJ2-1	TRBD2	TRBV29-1	CSVDTLAGGDEQFF	TGCAGCGTTGATACACTAGCGGGAGGAGATGAGCAGTTCTTC
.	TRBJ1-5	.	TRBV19	CASSIARGSNQPQHF	TGTGCCAGTAGTATAGCCAGGGGTAGCAATCAGCCCCAGCATTTT
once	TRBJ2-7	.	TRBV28	CASSLMSVEPYEQYF	TGTGCCAGCAGTTTAATGAGCGTTGAACCCTACGAGCAGTACTTC
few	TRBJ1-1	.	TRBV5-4	CASSGIGTNTEAFF	TGTGCCAGCAGTGGGATCGGGACGAACACTGAAGCTTTCTTT
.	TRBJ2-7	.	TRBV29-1	CSVEDRDLSSGPYEQYF	TGCAGCGTTGAAGATCGTGACTTATCATCTGGGCCCTACGAGCAGTACTTC
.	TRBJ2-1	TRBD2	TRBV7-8	CASSPNPIAGGRNEQFF	TGTGCCAGCAGCCCTAACCCCATAGCGGGAGGGAGGAATGAGCAGTTCTTC
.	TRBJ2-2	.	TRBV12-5	CASGLRGETGELFF	TGTGCTAGTGGTTTAAGGGGGGAGACCGGGGAGCTGTTTTTT
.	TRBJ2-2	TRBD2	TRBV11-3	CASSLDPPGRGAGELFF	TGTGCCAGCAGCTTAGACCCTCCCGGGAGGGGGGCCGGGGAGCTGTTTTTT
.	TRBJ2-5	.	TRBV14	CASSQTQGGSETQYF	TGTGCCAGCAGCCAGACCCAGGGAGGATCAGAGACCCAGTACTTC
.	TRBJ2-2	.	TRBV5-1	CASSPEGVGELFF	TGCGCCAGCAGCCCCGAGGGAGTCGGGGAGCTGTTTTTT
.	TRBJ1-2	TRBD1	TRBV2	CASRATGVNYGYTF	TGTGCCAGCAGGGCGACAGGGGTAAACTATGGCTACACCTTC
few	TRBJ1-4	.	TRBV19	CASRRSREKLFF	TGTGCCAGTAGAAGATCCAGGGAAAAACTGTTTTTT
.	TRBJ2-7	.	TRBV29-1	CSVGSSSSYEQYF	TGCAGCGTTGGTTCCTCCAGCTCCTACGAGCAGTACTTC
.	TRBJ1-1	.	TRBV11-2	CASSLTMKAFF	TGTGCCAGCAGCCTTACCATGAAAGCTTTCTTT
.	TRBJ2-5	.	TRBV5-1	CASSPLGTRETQYF	TGCGCCAGCAGCCCTCTAGGGACTCGGGAGACCCAGTACTTC
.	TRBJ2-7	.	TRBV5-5	CASSSGDGSYEQYF	TGTGCCAGCAGCAGTGGGGACGGTTCCTACGAGCAGTACTTC
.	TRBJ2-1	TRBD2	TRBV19	CASSIRVASGRGEQFF	TGTGCCAGTAGTATACGGGTGGCTAGCGGGAGGGGTGAGCAGTTCTTC
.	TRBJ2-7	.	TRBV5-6	CASSLDGFGREQYF	TGTGCCAGCAGCTTGGACGGGTTCGGTCGGGAGCAGTACTTC
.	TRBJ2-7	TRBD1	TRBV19	CASSGIPGGYEQYF	TGTGCCAGTAGTGGGATTCCAGGGGGTTACGAGCAGTACTTC
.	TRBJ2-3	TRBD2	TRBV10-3	CAIRGTSTSTDTQYF	TGTGCCATCAGGGGGACTAGCACTAGCACAGATACGCAGTATTTT
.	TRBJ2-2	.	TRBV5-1	CAIQPTGTGELFF	TGCGCCATCCAACCTACAGGCACCGGGGAGCTGTTTTTT
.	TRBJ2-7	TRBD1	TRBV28	CASSSPLGQSIHEQYF	TGTGCCAGCAGTTCCCCCCTGGGACAGTCTATCCACGAGCAGTACTTC
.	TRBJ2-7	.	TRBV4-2	CASSQDYEQYF	TGTGCCAGCAGCCAAGACTACGAGCAGTACTTC
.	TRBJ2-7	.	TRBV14	CASSPIPPGHSSYEQYF	TGTGCCAGCAGCCCCATACCTCCGGGACATAGCTCCTACGAGCAGTACTTC
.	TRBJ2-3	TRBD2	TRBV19	CASSKGLAGVTDTQYF	TGTGCCAGTAGTAAGGGACTAGCGGGAGTAACAGATACGCAGTATTTT
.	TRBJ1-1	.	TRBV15	CATSLESRENTEAFF	TGTGCCACCAGCCTAGAAAGCAGGGAGAACACTGAAGCTTTCTTT
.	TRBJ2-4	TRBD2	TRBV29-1	CSVGTSGRWLGNIQYF	TGCAGCGTCGGGACTAGCGGGAGATGGCTTGGAAACATTCAGTACTTC
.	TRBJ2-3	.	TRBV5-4	CASSWGGANTDTQYF	TGTGCCAGCAGCTGGGGGGGGGCAAACACAGATACGCAGTATTTT
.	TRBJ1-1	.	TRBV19	CASSIVGKVEAFF	TGTGCCAGTAGTATAGTTGGCAAGGTAGAAGCTTTCTTT
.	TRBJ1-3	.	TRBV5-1	CASSHNRSPGNTIYF	TGCGCCAGCAGCCATAACAGATCTCCTGGAAACACCATATATTTT
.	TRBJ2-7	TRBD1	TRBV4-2	CASSQDRGSVEQYF	TGTGCCAGCAGCCAGGACAGGGGCTCGGTCGAGCAGTACTTC
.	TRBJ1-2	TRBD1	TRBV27	CASSPRGQGAQSLYGYTF	TGTGCCAGCAGTCCGCGCGGACAGGGGGCGCAGTCCCTCTATGGCTACACCTTC
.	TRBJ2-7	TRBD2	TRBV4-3	CASSHMGAGGGEQYF	TGCGCCAGCAGCCACATGGGAGCGGGAGGTGGCGAGCAGTACTTC
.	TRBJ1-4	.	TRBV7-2	CASSWTANEKLFF	TGTGCCAGCAGCTGGACAGCTAATGAAAAACTGTTTTTT
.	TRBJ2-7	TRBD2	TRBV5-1	CASSVLSGSSYEQYF	TGCGCCAGCAGCGTACTTAGCGGGAGCTCCTACGAGCAGTACTTC
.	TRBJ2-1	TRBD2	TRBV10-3	CAMRLAGDGEQFF	TGTGCCATGCGACTAGCGGGAGATGGTGAGCAGTTCTTC